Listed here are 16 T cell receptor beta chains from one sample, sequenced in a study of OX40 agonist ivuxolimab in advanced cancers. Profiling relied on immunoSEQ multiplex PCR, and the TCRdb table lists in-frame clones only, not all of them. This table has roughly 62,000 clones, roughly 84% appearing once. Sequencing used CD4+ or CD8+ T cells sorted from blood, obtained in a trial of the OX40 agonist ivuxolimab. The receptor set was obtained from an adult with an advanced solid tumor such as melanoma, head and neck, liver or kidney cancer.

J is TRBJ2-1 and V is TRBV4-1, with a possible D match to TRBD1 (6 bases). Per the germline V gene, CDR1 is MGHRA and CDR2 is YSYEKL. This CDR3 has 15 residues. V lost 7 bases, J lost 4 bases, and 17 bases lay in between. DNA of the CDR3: TGCGCCAGCAAACAGGGCGGGCCTTCGTACAATGAGCAGTTCTTC. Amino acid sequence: CASKQGGPSYNEQFF.

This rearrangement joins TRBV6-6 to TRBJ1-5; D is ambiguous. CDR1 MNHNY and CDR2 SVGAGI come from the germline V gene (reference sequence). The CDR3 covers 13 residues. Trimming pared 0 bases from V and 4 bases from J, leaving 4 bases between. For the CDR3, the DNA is TGTGCCAGCAGTTACTCGGCTAATCAGCCCCAGCATTTT. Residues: CASSYSANQPQHF.

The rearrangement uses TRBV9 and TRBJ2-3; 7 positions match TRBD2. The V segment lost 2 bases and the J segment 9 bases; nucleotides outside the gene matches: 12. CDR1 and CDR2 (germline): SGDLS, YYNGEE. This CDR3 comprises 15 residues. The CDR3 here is CASSVAAGESDTQYF. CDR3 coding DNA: TGTGCCAGCAGCGTCGCGGCGGGAGAGTCGGACACGCAGTATTTT.

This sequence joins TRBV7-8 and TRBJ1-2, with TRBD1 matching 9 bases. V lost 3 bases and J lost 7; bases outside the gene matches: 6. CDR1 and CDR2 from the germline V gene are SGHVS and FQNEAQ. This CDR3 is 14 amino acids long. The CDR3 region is CASSFLDRGGGYTF. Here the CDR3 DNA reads TGTGCCAGCAGCTTCTTGGACAGGGGCGGTGGCTACACCTTC.

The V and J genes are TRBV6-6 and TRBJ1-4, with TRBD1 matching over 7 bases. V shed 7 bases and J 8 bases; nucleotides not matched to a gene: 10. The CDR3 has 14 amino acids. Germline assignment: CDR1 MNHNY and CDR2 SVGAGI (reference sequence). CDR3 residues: CASNTNRGYEKLFF. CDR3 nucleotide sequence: TGTGCCAGCAACACTAACAGGGGATACGAAAAACTGTTTTTT.

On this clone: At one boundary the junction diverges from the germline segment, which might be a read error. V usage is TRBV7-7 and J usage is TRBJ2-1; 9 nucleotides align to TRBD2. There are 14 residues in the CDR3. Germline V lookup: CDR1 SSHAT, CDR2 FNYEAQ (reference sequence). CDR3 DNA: TGTGCTAGCAGTGCGGGAGGGAGCTACAATGAGCAGTTCTTC. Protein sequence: CASSAGGSYNEQFF.

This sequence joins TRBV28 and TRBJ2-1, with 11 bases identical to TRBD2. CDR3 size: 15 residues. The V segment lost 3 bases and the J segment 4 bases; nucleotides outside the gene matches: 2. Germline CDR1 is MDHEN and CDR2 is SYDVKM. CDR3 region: CASSFGLAGYNEQFF. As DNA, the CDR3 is TGTGCCAGCAGTTTCGGACTAGCGGGTTACAATGAGCAGTTCTTC.

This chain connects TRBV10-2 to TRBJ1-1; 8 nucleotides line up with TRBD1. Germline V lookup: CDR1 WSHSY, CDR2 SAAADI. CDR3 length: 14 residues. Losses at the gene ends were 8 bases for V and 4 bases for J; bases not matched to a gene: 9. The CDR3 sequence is CASGESTGVTEAFF. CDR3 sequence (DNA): TGCGCCAGCGGCGAATCGACAGGGGTCACTGAAGCTTTCTTT.

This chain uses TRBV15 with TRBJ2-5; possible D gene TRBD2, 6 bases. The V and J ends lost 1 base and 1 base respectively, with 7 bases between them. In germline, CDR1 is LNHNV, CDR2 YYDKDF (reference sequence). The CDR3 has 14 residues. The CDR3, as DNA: TGTGCCACCAGCAGAGCGGGACTCCAAGAGACCCAGTACTTC. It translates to CATSRAGLQETQYF. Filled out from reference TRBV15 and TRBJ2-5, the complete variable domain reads DAMVIQNPRYQVTQFGKPVTLSCSQTLNHNVMYWYQQKSSQAPKLLFHYYDKDFNNEADTPDNFQSRRPNTSFCFLDIRSPGLGDTAMYLCATSRAGLQETQYFGPGTRLLVL.

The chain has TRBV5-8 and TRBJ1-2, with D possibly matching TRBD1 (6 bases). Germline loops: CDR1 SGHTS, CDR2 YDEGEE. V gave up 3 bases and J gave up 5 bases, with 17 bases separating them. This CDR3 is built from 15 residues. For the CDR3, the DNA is TGTGCCAGCAGCTCAGGACAGTCCGTTGGGTATGGCTACACCTTC. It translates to CASSSGQSVGYGYTF.

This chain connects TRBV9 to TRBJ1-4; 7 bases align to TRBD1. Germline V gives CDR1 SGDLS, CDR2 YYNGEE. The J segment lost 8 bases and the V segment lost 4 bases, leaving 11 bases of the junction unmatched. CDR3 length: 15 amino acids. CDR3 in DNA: TGTGCCAGCAGCCTGTCGGGGACAGAGAGAGAAAAACTGTTTTTT. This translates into CASSLSGTEREKLFF.

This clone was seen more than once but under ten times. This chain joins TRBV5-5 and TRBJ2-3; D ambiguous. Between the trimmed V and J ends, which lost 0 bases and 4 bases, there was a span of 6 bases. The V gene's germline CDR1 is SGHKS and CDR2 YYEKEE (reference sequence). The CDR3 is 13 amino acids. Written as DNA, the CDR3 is TGTGCCAGCAGCTTGGTGAGTTCAGATACGCAGTATTTT. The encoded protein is CASSLVSSDTQYF.

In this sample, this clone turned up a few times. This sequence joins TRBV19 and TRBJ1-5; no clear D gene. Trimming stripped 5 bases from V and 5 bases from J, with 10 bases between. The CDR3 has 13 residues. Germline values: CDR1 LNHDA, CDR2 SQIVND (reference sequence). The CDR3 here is CASSPQADQPQHF. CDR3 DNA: TGTGCCAGTAGTCCCCAGGCGGATCAGCCCCAGCATTTT.

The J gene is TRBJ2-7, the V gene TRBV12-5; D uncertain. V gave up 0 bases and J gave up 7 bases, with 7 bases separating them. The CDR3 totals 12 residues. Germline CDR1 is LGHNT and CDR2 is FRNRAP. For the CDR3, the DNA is TGTGCTAGTGGTTTGGTACACGTTGAGCAGTACTTC. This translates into CASGLVHVEQYF.

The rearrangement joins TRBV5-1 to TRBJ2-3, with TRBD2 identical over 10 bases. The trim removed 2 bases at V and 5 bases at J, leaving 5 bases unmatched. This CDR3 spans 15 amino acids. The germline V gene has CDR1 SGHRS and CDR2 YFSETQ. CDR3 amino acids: CASSFTSGKLDTQYF. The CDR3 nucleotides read TGCGCCAGCAGCTTTACTAGCGGGAAGTTAGATACGCAGTATTTT.

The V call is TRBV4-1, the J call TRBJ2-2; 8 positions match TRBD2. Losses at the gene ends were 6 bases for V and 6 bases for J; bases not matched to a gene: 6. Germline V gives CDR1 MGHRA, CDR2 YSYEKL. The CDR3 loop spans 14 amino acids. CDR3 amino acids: CASSLRGGSGELFF. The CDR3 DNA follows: TGCGCCAGCAGTCTTCGGGGGGGGTCCGGGGAGCTGTTTTTT.